This passage covers 29 T cell receptor beta chains from one sample sequenced in a study of blood T cells in healthy people across ages. Next came a second PCR, run for 7 to 11 cycles, which used a sample-barcoded 5' primer along with a J-beta primer mix. MiXCR was run by TCRdb on the 5' RACE reads, yielding one entry per CDR3 protein. The sample includes about 780,000 distinct CDR3 sequences, about half of them seen just once. Sequenced: blood. The receptors come from a man at least 80 years old in good health.

J is TRBJ2-7 and V is TRBV29-1; 13 bases align to TRBD2. The CDR3 is 13 residues long. Germline V gives CDR1 SQVTM, CDR2 ANQGSEA. V was pared by 6 bases and J by 3 bases, with 2 bases of the junction left unmatched. CDR3 region: CSVGLAGDYEQYF. The CDR3, as DNA: TGCAGCGTCGGACTAGCGGGGGACTACGAGCAGTACTTC.

This chain joins TRBV18 and TRBJ1-5; a possible D gene is TRBD1 (5 bases). The length of the CDR3 is 16 residues. Germline V gene sequence: CDR1 KGHSH, CDR2 LQKENI. V was cut by 2 bases and J by 0 bases, with 11 bases left in between. For the CDR3, the DNA is TGTGCCAGCTCACCAGTTGATAGGGGTAGCAATCAGCCCCAGCATTTT. Residues: CASSPVDRGSNQPQHF.

V usage is TRBV12-3 or TRBV12-4 and J usage is TRBJ2-5; 9 positions agree with TRBD2. J was trimmed by 11 bases and V by 3 bases; bases with no gene match: 22. The CDR3 contains 18 residues. This CDR3 reads CASSFGLGPSGNYNEQYF. The CDR3 DNA reads TGTGCCAGCAGTTTCGGTCTTGGGCCTAGCGGGAACTACAATGAGCAGTACTTC.

This clonotype was counted at least ten times. The J gene is TRBJ2-1, the V gene TRBV20-1, with 7 bases that match TRBD2. J was trimmed by 0 bases and V by 4 bases; bases with no gene match: 9. The CDR3 spans 16 residues. Germline V gene data show CDR1 as DFQATT and CDR2 as SNEGSKA (reference sequence). The CDR3 DNA is TGCAGTGCTATGACTAGCTTGGGGGTCTCCTACAATGAGCAGTTCTTC. It is translated as CSAMTSLGVSYNEQFF.

The rearrangement links TRBV11-2 to TRBJ2-1; TRBD2 matches at 10 bases. V lost 5 bases to trimming and J lost 5 bases; unmatched junction nucleotides: 15. CDR3 length equals 18 residues. CDR1 and CDR2 from the germline V gene are SGHAT and FQNNGV. The CDR3 nucleotides are TGTGCCAGCAGCCCCCCATGGGAACTAGCGGGAAAAAACAATGAGCAGTTCTTC. It is translated as CASSPPWELAGKNNEQFF.

V usage is TRBV29-1 and J usage is TRBJ2-3, with D perhaps TRBD2 (6 bases). Trimming left V 5 bases short and J 4 bases short, with 16 bases between. The germline CDR1 and CDR2 sequences are SQVTM and ANQGSEA. The length of the CDR3 is 14 residues. The CDR3 reads CSVRPRPGADTQYF. In DNA, the CDR3 is TGCAGCGTTCGCCCCCGACCGGGAGCAGATACGCAGTATTTT.

The chain couples TRBV4-1 to TRBJ1-2; 7 nucleotides match TRBD1. This CDR3 has 16 residues. Germline CDR1 MGHRA, CDR2 YSYEKL. V was clipped by 0 bases and J by 6 bases; unmatched bases: 10. The CDR3 loop reads CASSQEKVRGRDGYTF. CDR3 nucleotide sequence: TGCGCCAGCAGCCAAGAGAAGGTCAGGGGGAGGGATGGCTACACCTTC.

The rearrangement links TRBV4-3 to TRBJ2-3; 12 bases are a match to TRBD2. V dropped 0 bases and J dropped 5; count of bases not matched to a gene: 9. The CDR3 consists of 18 residues. Germline loops: CDR1 LGHNA, CDR2 YSLEER. The CDR3 sequence: CASSQELWTSGVGDTQYF. In DNA, the CDR3 is TGCGCCAGCAGCCAAGAACTCTGGACTAGCGGGGTTGGAGATACGCAGTATTTT.

This chain uses TRBV6-6 with TRBJ1-6; 9 bases fit TRBD1. J lost 8 bases, V lost 6 bases, and 8 bases had no gene match. Germline CDR1 and CDR2: MNHNY and SVGAGI (reference sequence). This CDR3 contains 15 residues. CDR3 region: CASSLSRDRDSPLHF. The CDR3 DNA reads as TGTGCCAGCAGCCTGTCCCGGGACAGGGATTCACCCCTCCACTTT.

A note on this clonotype: A much larger clone is a single base away; this may be a read error. The chain recombines TRBV28 with TRBJ2-7, with 8 bases fitting TRBD2. The CDR3 has 17 amino acids. J was trimmed by 7 bases and V by 6 bases; bases with no gene match: 20. CDR1 and CDR2 (germline): MDHEN, SYDVKM. The CDR3 DNA is TGTGCCAGCAGAACGACCGGCCTAGCGGGCTTCTACAATGAGCAGTACTTC. Translation gives CASRTTGLAGFYNEQYF.

In regard to this clonotype: With a much larger clone just one base away, this may be a read error. This chain connects TRBV29-1 to TRBJ2-7, with 7 bases matching TRBD2. Trimming removed 8 bases from V and 7 bases from J; junction bases left unmatched: 11. Germline-derived CDR1 and CDR2 are SQVTM and ANQGSEA. The CDR3 is 12 amino acids. The CDR3 spells CSTGGGPNEQYF. The CDR3 bases are TGCAGCACGGGGGGAGGGCCCAATGAGCAGTACTTC.

In this sample, this clonotype turned up a few times. J is TRBJ2-3 and V is TRBV4-2; D gene ambiguous. The CDR3 spans 15 residues. From germline, CDR1 is LGHNA and CDR2 YNFKEQ. Between the trimmed V and J ends, which lost 0 bases and 8 bases, there was a span of 15 bases. The CDR3 bases are TGTGCCAGCAGCCAAGAGCGAACAACTTTTGGTACGCAGTATTTT. Protein sequence: CASSQERTTFGTQYF.

The chain has TRBV5-1 and TRBJ1-1; a possible D gene is TRBD1 (6 bases). Deletions cut 4 bases from V and 0 bases from J, with 16 bases between. This CDR3 spans 16 amino acids. The germline gives CDR1 SGHRS, CDR2 YFSETQ. The CDR3 here is CASSDSSGTLNTEAFF. DNA of the CDR3: TGCGCCAGCAGCGATTCATCCGGGACATTGAACACTGAAGCTTTCTTT.

The J gene is TRBJ2-3, the V gene TRBV27; possible D gene TRBD2, 6 bases. Germline loops: CDR1 MNHEY, CDR2 SMNVEV (reference sequence). This CDR3 has 17 amino acids. V gave up 6 bases and J gave up 0 bases, with 19 bases separating them. As DNA, the CDR3 is TGTGCCAGCAGGAGAGCGTTCTCTAGCGCCAGCACAGATACGCAGTATTTT. It specifies CASRRAFSSASTDTQYF.

This chain connects TRBV4-1 to TRBJ2-1; 7 nucleotides line up with TRBD1. Germline values: CDR1 MGHRA, CDR2 YSYEKL. This CDR3 contains 16 residues. Unmatched junction bases numbered 7, after V lost 2 bases and J lost 3 bases. The CDR3 protein is CASSQTRQGHYNEQFF. As DNA, the CDR3 is TGCGCCAGCAGCCAAACTCGACAGGGTCACTACAATGAGCAGTTCTTC.

In this sample, this clonotype turned up a few times. The genes are TRBV13 and TRBJ2-3, with 9 bases fitting TRBD2. CDR3 length: 14 amino acids. V trimming: 2 bases; J trimming: 6 bases; junction bases outside the gene matches: 3. Germline V gene sequence: CDR1 PRHDT, CDR2 FYEKMQ (reference sequence). CDR3 residues: CASSLLAGKDTQYF. The CDR3, as DNA: TGTGCCAGCAGCTTACTAGCGGGAAAGGATACGCAGTATTTT.

The chain recombines TRBV3-1 with TRBJ2-3; D possibly uses TRBD1 or TRBD2 (5 bases each). This CDR3 is 14 amino acids long. V lost 6 bases and J lost 2, with 12 bases in between. Germline values: CDR1 LGHDT, CDR2 YNNKEL (reference sequence). The CDR3 is CASRDIGITDTQYF. The CDR3 region has the DNA TGTGCCAGCAGGGACATCGGGATCACAGATACGCAGTATTTT.

Only one count was recorded for this clonotype. The V call is TRBV28, the J call TRBJ1-5, with 9 bases that match TRBD1. Germline-derived CDR1 and CDR2 are MDHEN and SYDVKM. The CDR3 has 15 residues. V gave up 6 bases and J gave up 6 bases; unmatched junction bases: 9. CDR3 amino acids: CASRIPGTGFQPQHF. For the CDR3, the DNA is TGTGCCAGCAGGATCCCCGGGACAGGGTTTCAGCCCCAGCATTTT.

This clonotype was detected a few times. The V gene is TRBV4-2, the J gene TRBJ2-7, with 12 bases fitting TRBD1. Germline V gene lookup returns CDR1 LGHNA and CDR2 YNFKEQ. The CDR3 spans 17 residues. V lost 4 bases to trimming and J lost 1 base; unmatched junction nucleotides: 8. Written as DNA, the CDR3 is TGTGCCAGCAGCCTCCGGGACAGGGGGCCCGCTTCCTACGAGCAGTACTTC. Its protein product is CASSLRDRGPASYEQYF.

V is TRBV30 and J is TRBJ2-7; 7 bases align to TRBD1. The CDR3 runs 16 residues. Germline CDR1 is GTSNPN and CDR2 is SVGIG (reference sequence). V lost 3 bases and J lost 3; bases outside the gene matches: 14. CDR3 loop: CAWRQEGRQGNYEQYF. The CDR3 DNA reads as TGTGCCTGGAGACAAGAGGGAAGACAGGGAAACTACGAGCAGTACTTC.

V and J are TRBV4-2 and TRBJ1-1; D gene unclear. The germline V and J ends were trimmed by 1 base and 7 bases, with 10 bases remaining between them. The CDR3 contains 13 residues. The V gene's germline CDR1 is LGHNA and CDR2 YNFKEQ. The CDR3 nucleotides read TGTGCCAGCAGCCAAGTACACGAGGGTGAAGCTTTCTTT. It translates to CASSQVHEGEAFF.

The chain combines TRBV6-1 with TRBJ1-1; D not certain. The CDR3 runs 16 residues. Trimming took 2 bases from V and 0 from J, leaving 13 bases between them. CDR1 is MNHNS, CDR2 SASEGT, per germline. This CDR3 is CASSERGRAMNTEAFF. The CDR3 DNA reads as TGTGCCAGCAGTGAACGGGGAAGGGCCATGAACACTGAAGCTTTCTTT.

V usage is TRBV10-3 and J usage is TRBJ2-4; D is undetermined. The closer fit of TRBJ2-7 to the DNA end suggests the J call may be wrong. The CDR3 is 14 amino acids. The germline gives CDR1 ENHRY, CDR2 SYGVKD. CDR3 sequence (DNA): TGTGCCATCAGTGAGTCAACCTGGGCCAACGAGCAGTACTTC. Its protein product is CAISESTWANEQYF.

This clonotype was picked up one time. CDR3 region: CASSLDPPLREGQETQYF. The CDR3 DNA sequence: TGTGCCAGCAGCTTAGATCCCCCCTTACGGGAGGGACAAGAGACCCAGTACTTC. The chain combines TRBV7-2 with TRBJ2-5, with 8 bases fitting TRBD2. Germline-derived CDR1 and CDR2 are SGHTA and FQGNSA. This CDR3 region has 18 residues. The junction had 12 bases not matched to a gene; V was cut back by 1 base and J by 2 bases.

The chain uses TRBV4-3 and TRBJ2-3; D gene uncertain. Trimming stripped 2 bases from V and 3 bases from J, with 6 bases between. This CDR3 is 13 amino acids long. Germline V CDR1 and CDR2: LGHNA, YSLEER. The CDR3 sequence: CASSQPGTDTQYF. The CDR3 DNA is TGCGCCAGCAGCCAACCAGGAACAGATACGCAGTATTTT.

Turning to this clonotype: This may stem from a read error, because a much larger clone lies one nucleotide away. V gene TRBV11-3 combines with J gene TRBJ1-2; TRBD1 might be the D (6 bases). V shed 0 bases and J shed 8 bases, with 13 bases lying between them. Germline V lookup: CDR1 SGHNT, CDR2 YENEEA. The CDR3 is made up of 14 amino acids. CDR3 nucleotides: TGTGCCAGCAGCTTAGAGGGGGGCGGGCGCGGCTACACCTTC. It encodes CASSLEGGGRGYTF. The whole variable domain, filled in from reference TRBV11-3 and TRBJ1-2, reads EAGVVQSPRYKIIEKKQPVAFWCNPISGHNTLYWYLQNLGQGPELLIRYENEEAVDDSQLPKDRFSAERLKGVDSTLKIQPAELGDSAVYLCASSLEGGGRGYTFGSGTRLTVV.

The chain uses TRBV30 and TRBJ2-5; D remains ambiguous. The J call is doubtful: the DNA matches TRBJ2-7 better. CDR3 length equals 12 residues. Germline V gene data show CDR1 as GTSNPN and CDR2 as SVGIG (reference sequence). In DNA form, the CDR3 reads TGTGCCTGGAGTGTAACAAACTACGAGCAGTACTTC. Residues: CAWSVTNYEQYF.

This clonotype was observed at least ten times. The chain links TRBV20-1 to TRBJ2-7; 13 bases are a match to TRBD2. This CDR3 has 16 amino acids. Germline CDR1 and CDR2: DFQATT and SNEGSKA (reference sequence). Trimming removed 1 base from V and 0 bases from J; junction bases left unmatched: 3. The CDR3 DNA reads TGCAGTGCTAGAGCGGGACTAGCGGGACGCTCCTACGAGCAGTACTTC. Its translation is CSARAGLAGRSYEQYF.

For this clonotype: One end of the junction fails to match germline, which may point to a read error. The chain uses TRBV6-5 and TRBJ2-1; no reliable D call. This CDR3 is built from 14 residues. CDR1 is MNHEY and CDR2 is SVGAGI in the germline V gene. CDR3 region: CASSDSRTGNEQFF. CDR3 coding DNA: TGTGCCAGCAGTGACTCGAGAACGGGCAATGAGCAGTTCTTC.